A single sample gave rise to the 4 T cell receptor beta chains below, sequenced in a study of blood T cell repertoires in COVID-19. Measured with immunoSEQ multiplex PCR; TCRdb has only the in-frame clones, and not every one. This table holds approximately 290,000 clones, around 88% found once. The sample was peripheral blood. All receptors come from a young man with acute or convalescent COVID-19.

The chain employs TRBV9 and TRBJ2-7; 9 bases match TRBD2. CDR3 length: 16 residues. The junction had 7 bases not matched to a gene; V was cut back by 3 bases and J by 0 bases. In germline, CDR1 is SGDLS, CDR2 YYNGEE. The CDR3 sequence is CASSAQREALSYEQYF. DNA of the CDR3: TGTGCCAGCAGCGCCCAGCGGGAGGCCCTCTCCTACGAGCAGTACTTC. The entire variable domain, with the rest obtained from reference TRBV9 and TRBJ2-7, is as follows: DSGVTQTPKHLITATGQRVTLRCSPRSGDLSVYWYQQSLDQGLQFLIQYYNGEERAKGNILERFSAQQFPDLHSELNLSSLELGDSALYFCASSAQREALSYEQYFGPGTRLTVT.

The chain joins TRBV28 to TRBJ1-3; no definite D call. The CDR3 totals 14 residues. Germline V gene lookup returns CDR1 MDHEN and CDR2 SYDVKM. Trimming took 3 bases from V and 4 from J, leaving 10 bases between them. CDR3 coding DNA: TGTGCCAGCAGTTTCAGGCCGGGGGGAAACACCATATATTTT. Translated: CASSFRPGGNTIYF.

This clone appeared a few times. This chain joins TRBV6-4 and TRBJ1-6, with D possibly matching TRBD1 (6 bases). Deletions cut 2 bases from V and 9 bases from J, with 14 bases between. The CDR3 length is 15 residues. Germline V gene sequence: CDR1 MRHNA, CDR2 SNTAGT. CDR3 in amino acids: CASSDGAGVGSPLHF. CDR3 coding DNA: TGTGCCAGCAGTGACGGGGCAGGGGTGGGTTCACCCCTCCACTTT.

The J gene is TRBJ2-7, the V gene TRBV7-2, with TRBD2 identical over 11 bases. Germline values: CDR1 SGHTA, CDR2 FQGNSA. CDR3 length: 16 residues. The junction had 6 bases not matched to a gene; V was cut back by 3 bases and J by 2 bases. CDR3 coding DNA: TGTGCCAGCAGCTTTTTTGGGACTAGCGGAGCCTACGAGCAGTACTTC. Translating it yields CASSFFGTSGAYEQYF. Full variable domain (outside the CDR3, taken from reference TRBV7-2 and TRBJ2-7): GAGVSQSPSNKVTEKGKDVELRCDPISGHTALYWYRQSLGQGLEFLIYFQGNSAPDKSGLPSDRFSAERTGGSVSTLTIQRTQQEDSAVYLCASSFFGTSGAYEQYFGPGTRLTVT.